This T cell receptor (beta chain) emerged from a study of T-cell memory formation after mild COVID-19. Across the study: The two donors had largely donor-specific TCR clusters. Study results and limitations: Day 15 to 85 contractors were CD4/CD8 balanced; later expanders leaned CD4+. Memory from before infection featured some responding clones, which suggests cross-reactive memory joined.

For this clonotype: What it recognizes is unknown.

Per germline, CDR1 SEHNR and CDR2 FQNEAQ (reference sequence). The V and J ends lost 8 bases and 8 bases, in that order; junction bases with no gene match: 8. The CDR3 has 13 residues. Using constant-segment primers, 5'RACE produced TCR alpha and TCR beta cDNA libraries carrying sample barcodes and UMIs. A single record per CDR3 protein comes from TCRdb applying MiXCR to the 5' RACE reads. The sample consists of more than 250,000 distinct CDR3 sequences, around 15% of them appearing once. This sequence joins TRBV7-9 and TRBJ2-1; 8 bases are shared with TRBD1. Sequenced: PBMCs or a T cell subset sorted from them (not recorded which). The sequence was collected from a man between 18 and 35 years old who had mild COVID-19 (a few samples of this study predate the infection). Cell type and time point are not known. DNA of the CDR3: TGTGCCAGCCTAACAGGGGGACGGGATGAGCAGTTCTTC. It is translated as CASLTGGRDEQFF.